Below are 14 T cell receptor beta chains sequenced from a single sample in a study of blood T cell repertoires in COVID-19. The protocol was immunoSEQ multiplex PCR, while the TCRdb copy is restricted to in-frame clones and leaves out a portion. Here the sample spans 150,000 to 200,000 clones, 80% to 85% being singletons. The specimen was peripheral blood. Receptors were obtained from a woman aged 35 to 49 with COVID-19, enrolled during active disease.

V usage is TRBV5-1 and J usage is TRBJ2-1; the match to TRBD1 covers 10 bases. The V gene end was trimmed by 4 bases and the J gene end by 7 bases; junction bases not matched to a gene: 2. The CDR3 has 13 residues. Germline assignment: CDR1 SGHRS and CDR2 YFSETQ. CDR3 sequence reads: CASSPDRGNEQFF. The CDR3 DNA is TGCGCCAGCAGCCCGGACAGGGGGAATGAGCAGTTCTTC.

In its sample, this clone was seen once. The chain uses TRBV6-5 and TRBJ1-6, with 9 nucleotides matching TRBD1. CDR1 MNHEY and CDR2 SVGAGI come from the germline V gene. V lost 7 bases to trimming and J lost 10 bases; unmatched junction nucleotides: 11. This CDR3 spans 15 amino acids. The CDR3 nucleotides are TGTGCCAGCAAGGACCCGGGACAGGGTAAATCACCCCTCCACTTT. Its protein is CASKDPGQGKSPLHF.

The CDR3 sequence is CASSTGIAGYTF. The CDR3 DNA follows: TGTGCCAGCTCGACAGGGATCGCTGGCTACACCTTC. V gene TRBV19 combines with J gene TRBJ1-2, with 7 bases aligning to TRBD1. V was clipped by 9 bases and J by 7 bases; unmatched bases: 8. Germline-derived CDR1 and CDR2 are LNHDA and SQIVND (reference sequence). The CDR3 is 12 amino acids.

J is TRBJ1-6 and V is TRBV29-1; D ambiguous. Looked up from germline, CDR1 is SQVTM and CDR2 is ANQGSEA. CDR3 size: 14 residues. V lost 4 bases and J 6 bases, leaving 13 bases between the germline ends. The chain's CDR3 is CSVVVEGSNSPLHF. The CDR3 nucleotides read TGCAGCGTTGTTGTTGAGGGTAGTAATTCACCCCTCCACTTT.

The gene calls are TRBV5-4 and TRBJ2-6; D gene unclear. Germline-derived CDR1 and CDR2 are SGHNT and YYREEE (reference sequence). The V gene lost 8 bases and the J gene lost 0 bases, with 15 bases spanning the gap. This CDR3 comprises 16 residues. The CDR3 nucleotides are TGTGCCAGTAGTACCGGGTCTCGCTCTGGGGCCAACGTCCTGACTTTC. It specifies CASSTGSRSGANVLTF.

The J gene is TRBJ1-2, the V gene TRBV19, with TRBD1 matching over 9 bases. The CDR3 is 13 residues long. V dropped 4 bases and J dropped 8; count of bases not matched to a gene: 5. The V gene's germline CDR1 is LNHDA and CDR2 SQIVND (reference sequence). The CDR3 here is CASSTGTGIGYTF. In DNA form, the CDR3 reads TGTGCCAGTAGTACTGGGACAGGGATAGGCTACACCTTC.

CDR3 loop: CASSQDWPTGWNSPLHF. In DNA form, the CDR3 reads TGCGCCAGCAGCCAAGATTGGCCGACAGGGTGGAATTCACCCCTCCACTTT. The gene calls are TRBV4-1 and TRBJ1-6; 7 nucleotides line up with TRBD1. The V gene's germline CDR1 is MGHRA and CDR2 YSYEKL. This CDR3 has 17 amino acids. Trimming took 0 bases from V and 7 from J; bases not matched to a gene: 9.

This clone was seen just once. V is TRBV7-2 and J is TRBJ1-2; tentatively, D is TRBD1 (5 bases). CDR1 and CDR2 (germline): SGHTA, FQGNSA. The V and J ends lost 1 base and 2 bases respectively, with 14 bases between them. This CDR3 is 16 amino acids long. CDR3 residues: CASSLVAGPRNYGYTF. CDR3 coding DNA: TGTGCCAGCAGCTTAGTTGCGGGGCCCAGGAACTATGGCTACACCTTC.

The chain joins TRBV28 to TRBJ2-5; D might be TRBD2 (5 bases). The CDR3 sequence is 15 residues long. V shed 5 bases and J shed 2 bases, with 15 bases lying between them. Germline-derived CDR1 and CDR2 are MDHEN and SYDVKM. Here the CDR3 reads CASSQLKRAQETQYF. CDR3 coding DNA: TGTGCCAGCAGTCAATTAAAGAGGGCTCAAGAGACCCAGTACTTC.

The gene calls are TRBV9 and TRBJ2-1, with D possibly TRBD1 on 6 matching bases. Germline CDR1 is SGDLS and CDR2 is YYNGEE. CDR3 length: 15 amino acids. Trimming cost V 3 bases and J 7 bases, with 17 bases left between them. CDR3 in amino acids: CASSAWTEPGNEQFF. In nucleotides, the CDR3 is TGTGCCAGCAGCGCCTGGACAGAACCCGGGAATGAGCAGTTCTTC.

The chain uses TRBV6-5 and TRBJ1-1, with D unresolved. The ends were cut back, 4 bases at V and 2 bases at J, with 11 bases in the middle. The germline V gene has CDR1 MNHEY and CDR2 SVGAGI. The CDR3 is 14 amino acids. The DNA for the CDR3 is TGTGCCAGCAGTTCCCGGACGGGAAACACTGAAGCTTTCTTT. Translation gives CASSSRTGNTEAFF.

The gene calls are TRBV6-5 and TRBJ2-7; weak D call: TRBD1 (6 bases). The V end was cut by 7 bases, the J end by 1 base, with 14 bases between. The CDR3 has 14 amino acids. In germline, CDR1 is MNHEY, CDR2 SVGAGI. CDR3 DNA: TGTGCCAGCACTCCAGGGGACCTATCCTACGAGCAGTACTTC. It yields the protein CASTPGDLSYEQYF.

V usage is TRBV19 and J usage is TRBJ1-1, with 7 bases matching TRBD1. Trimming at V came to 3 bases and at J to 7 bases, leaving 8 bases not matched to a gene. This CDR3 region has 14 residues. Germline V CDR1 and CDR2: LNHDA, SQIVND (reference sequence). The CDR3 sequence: CASSMRDSHFEAFF. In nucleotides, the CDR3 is TGTGCCAGTAGTATGCGGGACAGTCACTTTGAAGCTTTCTTT.

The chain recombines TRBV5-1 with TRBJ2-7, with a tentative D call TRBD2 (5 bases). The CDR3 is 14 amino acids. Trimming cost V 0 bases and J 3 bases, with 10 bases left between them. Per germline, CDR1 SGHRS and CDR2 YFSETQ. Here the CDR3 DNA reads TGCGCCAGCAGCTTGGCGGAGGTCTTCTACGAGCAGTACTTC. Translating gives CASSLAEVFYEQYF.